A single sample is the source of the 30 T cell receptor beta chains below, sequenced in a study of OX40 agonist ivuxolimab in advanced cancers. Receptor libraries were prepared by the immunoSEQ multiplex PCR assay. Sourced from immuneACCESS, this table was stored by TCRdb with only in-frame sequences that have V and J called. A share of the clones is absent; for the studies checked, an unresolved V gene accounts for under half, and the remainder has no known explanation. The sample contains approximately 120,000 clones, 85% to 95% of them found a single time. Clones ranked in the top ten supply 0.7% to 0.85% of the sample. Source: CD4+ or CD8+ T cells sorted from blood, taken in a trial of the OX40 agonist ivuxolimab. The receptors were sampled from an adult with an advanced solid tumor such as melanoma, head and neck, liver or kidney cancer.

CDR3 amino acids: CASSTGDRGGNSPLHF. The CDR3 bases are TGTGCCAGTAGTACCGGAGACAGGGGAGGTAATTCACCCCTCCACTTT. V is TRBV19 and J is TRBJ1-6; TRBD1 matches at 8 bases. The V segment lost 4 bases and the J segment 6 bases; nucleotides outside the gene matches: 8. From germline, CDR1 is LNHDA and CDR2 SQIVND (reference sequence). The CDR3 consists of 16 residues.

This clone was found a few times. The chain joins TRBV30 to TRBJ2-2; 10 bases are a match to TRBD1. The CDR3 runs 15 residues. V lost 5 bases and J lost 3; bases outside the gene matches: 6. Germline values: CDR1 GTSNPN, CDR2 SVGIG (reference sequence). The CDR3 DNA is TGTGCCTGGCGGGACAGGGGAAGCGACACCGGGGAGCTGTTTTTT. Translated: CAWRDRGSDTGELFF. Full variable domain (outside the CDR3, taken from reference TRBV30 and TRBJ2-2): SQTIHQWPATLVQPVGSPLSLECTVEGTSNPNLYWYRQAAGRGLQLLFYSVGIGQISSEVPQNLSASRPQDRQFILSSKKLLLSDSGFYLCAWRDRGSDTGELFFGEGSRLTVL.

Notes on this clone: A read error may produce the germline difference seen at one junction end. The V gene is TRBV7-2, the J gene TRBJ1-6; possible D gene TRBD1, 6 bases. The CDR3 covers 12 residues. Germline-derived CDR1 and CDR2 are SGHTA and FQGNSA. Here the CDR3 reads CASSPGPGVATF. CDR3 nucleotide sequence: TGTGCCAGCAGCCCGGGCCCAGGGGTCGCTACCTTT.

The genes are TRBV7-8 and TRBJ1-3; D is uncertain. Germline V gene sequence: CDR1 SGHVS, CDR2 FQNEAQ. The CDR3 is made up of 16 amino acids. V was trimmed by 5 bases and J by 0 bases, leaving 14 bases between them. The CDR3 nucleotides are TGTGCCAGCAGCCGTCTCACAGCGAGCTCTGGAAACACCATATATTTT. Translated, it gives CASSRLTASSGNTIYF.

The chain couples TRBV9 to TRBJ2-4; tentative D call: TRBD1 (5 bases). The V end was cut by 4 bases, the J end by 0 bases, with 26 bases between. Germline lookup yields CDR1 SGDLS and CDR2 YYNGEE. The CDR3 contains 20 residues. CDR3 nucleotide sequence: TGTGCCAGCAGCTTAGGGGCAGTTGGTCTAGACCCCCTAGCCAAAAACATTCAGTACTTC. Translating it yields CASSLGAVGLDPLAKNIQYF.

This chain joins TRBV5-1 and TRBJ1-2; 10 nucleotides match TRBD1. V gave up 4 bases and J gave up 4 bases; unmatched junction bases: 10. Germline lookup yields CDR1 SGHRS and CDR2 YFSETQ. CDR3 length: 16 amino acids. CDR3 region: CASSPGQGQGFYGYTF. CDR3 DNA sequence: TGCGCCAGCAGCCCTGGCCAGGGACAGGGGTTCTATGGCTACACCTTC.

The J gene is TRBJ1-2, the V gene TRBV5-4, with 8 positions matching TRBD1. CDR1 SGHNT and CDR2 YYREEE come from the germline V gene (reference sequence). The V gene end was trimmed by 4 bases and the J gene end by 8 bases; junction bases not matched to a gene: 7. The CDR3 covers 13 residues. The CDR3 reads CASSEQGVLGYTF. Here the CDR3 DNA reads TGTGCCAGCAGCGAACAGGGGGTCCTCGGCTACACCTTC.

The chain carries TRBV2 and TRBJ2-3; unclear D gene. Germline V gene sequence: CDR1 SNHLY, CDR2 FYNNEI. The ends were cut back, 5 bases at V and 0 bases at J, with 18 bases in the middle. This CDR3 has 17 amino acids. CDR3 bases: TGTGCCAGCAGTCTTACCAGACTCTCACATAGCACAGATACGCAGTATTTT. Translated, it gives CASSLTRLSHSTDTQYF.

This chain uses TRBV7-9 with TRBJ2-2; a weak D match, TRBD2 (6 bases). Trimming took 3 bases from V and 0 from J, leaving 11 bases between them. Germline-derived CDR1 and CDR2 are SEHNR and FQNEAQ (reference sequence). CDR3 length equals 16 residues. CDR3 sequence (DNA): TGTGCCAGCAGCTTTGGGGACTTTCCGAACACCGGGGAGCTGTTTTTT. Protein sequence: CASSFGDFPNTGELFF.

This chain links TRBV9 with TRBJ1-4; TRBD1 is a possible D gene (6 bases). Germline CDR1 SGDLS, CDR2 YYNGEE. The V end lost 7 bases, the J end lost 4 bases, and 14 bases lay between the germline ends. The CDR3 runs to 14 residues. CDR3 sequence: CASGRQALNEKLFF. CDR3 nucleotide sequence: TGTGCCAGCGGCAGACAGGCACTTAATGAAAAACTGTTTTTT.

The chain links TRBV28 to TRBJ1-6; possible D gene TRBD1, 5 bases. This CDR3 is built from 12 residues. The germline gives CDR1 MDHEN, CDR2 SYDVKM. V was pared by 5 bases and J by 9 bases, with 8 bases between. The CDR3 coding sequence is TGTGCCAGCAGTAGGGACCCTTCACCCCTCCACTTT. Translation: CASSRDPSPLHF.

This chain uses TRBV19 with TRBJ1-5; 7 positions agree with TRBD1. Germline CDR1 and CDR2: LNHDA and SQIVND (reference sequence). V lost 4 bases and J lost 1; bases outside the gene matches: 10. The CDR3 contains 17 residues. In DNA, the CDR3 is TGTGCCAGTAGTACCGAACTGTTGGGACAGAGCAATCAGCCCCAGCATTTT. This codes for CASSTELLGQSNQPQHF.

The chain has TRBV7-9 and TRBJ2-5, with D perhaps TRBD2 (6 bases). V lost 6 bases and J 5 bases, leaving 22 bases between the germline ends. The CDR3 contains 16 residues. CDR1 and CDR2 from the germline V gene are SEHNR and FQNEAQ (reference sequence). The CDR3 is CASSLRGRGILETQYF. The CDR3 region has the DNA TGTGCCAGCAGTCTCAGAGGGCGGGGTATTCTCGAGACCCAGTACTTC.

The chain links TRBV27 to TRBJ2-5; 12 positions match TRBD2. This CDR3 is built from 15 residues. J gave up 5 bases and V 6 bases, and 7 bases lay outside the gene matches. The germline V gene encodes CDR1 MNHEY and CDR2 SMNVEV (reference sequence). CDR3 coding DNA: TGTGCCAGCAGAAGACTAGCGGGAGATGGGGAGACCCAGTACTTC. Residues: CASRRLAGDGETQYF.

For the CDR3, the DNA is TGCGCCAGCAGCTCCAGGGGGCCGGGGGAGCAGTACTTC. It is translated as CASSSRGPGEQYF. The chain couples TRBV5-1 to TRBJ2-7, with 8 bases matching TRBD1. CDR1 is SGHRS, CDR2 YFSETQ, per germline. Trimming took 3 bases from V and 7 from J; bases not matched to a gene: 6. The CDR3 runs to 13 residues.

The V gene is TRBV14, the J gene TRBJ1-1; 7 nucleotides line up with TRBD1. In germline, CDR1 is SGHDN, CDR2 FVKESK. V was pared by 6 bases and J by 6 bases, with 10 bases of the junction left unmatched. The CDR3 runs to 14 residues. CDR3 amino acids: CASSPYIRGAEAFF. CDR3 nucleotide sequence: TGTGCCAGCAGTCCGTATATCAGGGGGGCTGAAGCTTTCTTT.

V and J are TRBV15 and TRBJ1-1; the match to TRBD1 covers 12 bases. Trimming cost V 5 bases and J 4 bases; bases outside gene matches: 11. The CDR3 has 17 residues. Germline V CDR1 and CDR2: LNHNV, YYDKDF (reference sequence). DNA of the CDR3: TGTGCCACCAGCCGTTCCGGGACAGGGGGCGCGGGCACTGAAGCTTTCTTT. Translating gives CATSRSGTGGAGTEAFF.

This chain uses TRBV6-5 with TRBJ1-5; D uncertain. V lost 6 bases and J lost 3, with 12 bases in between. Per the germline V gene, CDR1 is MNHEY and CDR2 is SVGAGI. The CDR3 runs 14 residues. CDR3: CASSLALANQPQHF. CDR3 nucleotide sequence: TGTGCCAGCAGCCTTGCCTTAGCCAATCAGCCCCAGCATTTT.

This clone turned up a few times. This chain links TRBV15 with TRBJ1-6; tentatively, D is TRBD1 (5 bases). The CDR3 totals 15 residues. V lost 3 bases and J lost 9, with 15 bases in between. The germline CDR1 and CDR2 sequences are LNHNV and YYDKDF (reference sequence). The CDR3 nucleotides are TGTGCCACCAGCAGCGAAAGGGGTATTCCTTCACCCCTCCACTTT. Encoded protein: CATSSERGIPSPLHF.

This chain links TRBV28 with TRBJ1-2; D perhaps matches TRBD1 (5 bases). Per germline, CDR1 MDHEN and CDR2 SYDVKM. The ends were cut back, 2 bases at V and 4 bases at J, with 11 bases in the middle. The CDR3 runs 14 residues. The CDR3 DNA sequence: TGTGCCAGCAGTTTACCAGGGCACCTCTATGGCTACACCTTC. It specifies CASSLPGHLYGYTF.

V is TRBV6-5 and J is TRBJ1-5; possible D gene TRBD1, 6 bases. This CDR3 spans 16 amino acids. Germline V gives CDR1 MNHEY, CDR2 SVGAGI. V was cut by 4 bases and J by 2 bases, with 15 bases left in between. The CDR3 loop is CASSFRDNLGNQPQHF. Written as DNA, the CDR3 is TGTGCCAGCAGTTTCCGGGACAACCTAGGCAATCAGCCCCAGCATTTT.

The rearrangement links TRBV9 to TRBJ2-1; 9 nucleotides agree with TRBD1. The CDR3 consists of 14 residues. Germline V gene data show CDR1 as SGDLS and CDR2 as YYNGEE. V gave up 1 base and J gave up 12 bases; unmatched junction bases: 8. In nucleotides, the CDR3 is TGTGCCAGCAGCGTAAGAACAGGGGGCGGCGGGCAGTTCTTC. Protein: CASSVRTGGGGQFF.

The count of this clone is one. V is TRBV4-2 and J is TRBJ2-7, with D perhaps matching TRBD1 (5 bases). Trimming took off 4 bases at V and 6 bases at J, with 10 bases between the two ends. The CDR3 has 12 amino acids. Germline V gene lookup returns CDR1 LGHNA and CDR2 YNFKEQ. The CDR3 coding sequence is TGTGCCAGCAGCCCTGAAGGGGTCGAGCAGTACTTC. This encodes CASSPEGVEQYF.

The rearrangement links TRBV11-3 to TRBJ1-1; a weak D match, TRBD1 (5 bases). V lost 1 base to trimming and J lost 4 bases, with 7 bases between them. The CDR3 is 13 residues long. Germline-derived CDR1 and CDR2 are SGHNT and YENEEA. The CDR3 reads CASSLVRGTEAFF. As DNA, the CDR3 is TGTGCCAGCAGCTTAGTGAGGGGCACTGAAGCTTTCTTT.

V usage is TRBV5-4 and J usage is TRBJ1-1; D perhaps matches TRBD1 (5 bases). Trimming shortened V by 4 bases and J by 2 bases, and 9 bases separated the two germline ends. Germline V gene lookup returns CDR1 SGHNT and CDR2 YYREEE (reference sequence). The CDR3 sequence is 13 residues long. The CDR3 DNA follows: TGTGCCAGCAGCACCGGACACAACACTGAAGCTTTCTTT. Encoded protein: CASSTGHNTEAFF.

The chain carries TRBV9 and TRBJ1-4, with 9 nucleotides matching TRBD1. This CDR3 region has 17 residues. The germline gives CDR1 SGDLS, CDR2 YYNGEE. Germline trimming cut 0 bases from V and 2 bases from J; bases unmatched to any gene: 5. CDR3 region: CASSVATGGSTNEKLFF. CDR3 sequence (DNA): TGTGCCAGCAGCGTAGCTACAGGGGGCTCCACTAATGAAAAACTGTTTTTT. Complete variable domain (other parts from reference TRBV9 and TRBJ1-4): DSGVTQTPKHLITATGQRVTLRCSPRSGDLSVYWYQQSLDQGLQFLIQYYNGEERAKGNILERFSAQQFPDLHSELNLSSLELGDSALYFCASSVATGGSTNEKLFFGSGTQLSVL.

The chain joins TRBV28 to TRBJ2-4, with TRBD2 matching over 8 bases. CDR1 is MDHEN, CDR2 SYDVKM, per germline. The CDR3 consists of 15 residues. Unmatched junction bases numbered 3, after V lost 5 bases and J lost 0 bases. CDR3 DNA: TGTGCCAGCAGTCCAGCGGGGGCAGCCAAAAACATTCAGTACTTC. Its translation: CASSPAGAAKNIQYF.

This clone appeared a few times. For the CDR3, the DNA is TGTGCCAGCAGTGGGGTAGTACAGTCTGGTGGCTACACCTTC. It codes for CASSGVVQSGGYTF. V and J are TRBV6-4 and TRBJ1-2; no firm D call. The CDR3 totals 14 residues. V dropped 4 bases and J dropped 7 bases, with 16 bases sitting between them. Germline CDR1 reads MRHNA; CDR2 reads SNTAGT.

The rearrangement uses TRBV9 and TRBJ2-2, with 7 nucleotides matching TRBD1. Trimming at V came to 1 base and at J to 1 base, leaving 1 base not matched to a gene. Germline V gives CDR1 SGDLS, CDR2 YYNGEE. CDR3 length: 15 amino acids. The CDR3 loop reads CASSVWTGNTGELFF. Written as DNA, the CDR3 is TGTGCCAGCAGCGTATGGACAGGGAACACCGGGGAGCTGTTTTTT.

J is TRBJ2-3 and V is TRBV7-3; TRBD2 is a possible D gene (6 bases). Trimming removed 1 base at V and 3 bases at J, with 17 bases between. Germline V gives CDR1 SGHTA, CDR2 FQGTGA. The CDR3 extends over 17 amino acids. CDR3 region: CASSLRGRDVGTDTQYF. The CDR3 nucleotides are TGTGCCAGCAGCTTAAGAGGGCGGGATGTCGGAACAGATACGCAGTATTTT.